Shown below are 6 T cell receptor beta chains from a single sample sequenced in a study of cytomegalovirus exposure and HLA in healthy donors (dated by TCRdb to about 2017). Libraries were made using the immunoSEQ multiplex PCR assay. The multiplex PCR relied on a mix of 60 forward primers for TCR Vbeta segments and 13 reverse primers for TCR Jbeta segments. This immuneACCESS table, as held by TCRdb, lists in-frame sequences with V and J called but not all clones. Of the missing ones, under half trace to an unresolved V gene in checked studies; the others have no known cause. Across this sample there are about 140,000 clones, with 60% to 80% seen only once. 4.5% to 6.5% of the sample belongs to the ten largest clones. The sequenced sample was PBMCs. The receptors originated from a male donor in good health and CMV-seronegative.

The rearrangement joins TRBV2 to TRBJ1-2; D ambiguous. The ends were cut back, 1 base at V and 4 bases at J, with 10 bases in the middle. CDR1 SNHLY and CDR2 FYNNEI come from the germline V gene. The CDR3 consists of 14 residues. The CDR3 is CASSEGWSSYGYTF. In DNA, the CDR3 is TGTGCCAGCAGTGAAGGGTGGAGCTCCTATGGCTACACCTTC.

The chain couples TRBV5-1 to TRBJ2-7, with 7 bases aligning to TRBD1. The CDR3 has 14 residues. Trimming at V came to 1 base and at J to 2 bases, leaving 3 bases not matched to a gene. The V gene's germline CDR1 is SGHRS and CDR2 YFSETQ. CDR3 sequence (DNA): TGCGCCAGCAGCTTGAGGGACAGCCCCTACGAGCAGTACTTC. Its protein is CASSLRDSPYEQYF.

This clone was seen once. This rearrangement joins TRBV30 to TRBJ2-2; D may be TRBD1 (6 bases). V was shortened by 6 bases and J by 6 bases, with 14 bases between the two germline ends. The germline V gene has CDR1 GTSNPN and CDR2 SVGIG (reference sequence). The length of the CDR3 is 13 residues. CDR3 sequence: CACQQGWAGELFF. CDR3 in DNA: TGTGCCTGCCAACAGGGATGGGCCGGGGAGCTGTTTTTT.

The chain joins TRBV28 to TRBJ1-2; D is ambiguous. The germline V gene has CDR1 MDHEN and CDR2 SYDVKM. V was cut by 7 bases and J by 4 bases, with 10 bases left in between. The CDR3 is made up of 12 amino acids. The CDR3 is CASKSGFYGYTF. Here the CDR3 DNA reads TGTGCCAGCAAGTCCGGGTTCTATGGCTACACCTTC.

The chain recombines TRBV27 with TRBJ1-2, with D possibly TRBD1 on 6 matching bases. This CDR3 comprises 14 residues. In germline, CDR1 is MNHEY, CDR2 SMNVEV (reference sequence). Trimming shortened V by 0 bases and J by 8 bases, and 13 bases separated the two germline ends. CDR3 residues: CASSLSGTPLGYTF. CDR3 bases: TGTGCCAGCAGTTTATCCGGGACACCCTTGGGCTACACCTTC.

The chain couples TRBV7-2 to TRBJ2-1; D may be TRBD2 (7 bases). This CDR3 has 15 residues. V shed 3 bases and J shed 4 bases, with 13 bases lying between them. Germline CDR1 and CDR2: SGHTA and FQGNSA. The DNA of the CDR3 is TGTGCCAGCAGCTTTGGGGGGGGGCCATACAATGAGCAGTTCTTC. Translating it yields CASSFGGGPYNEQFF.